The clone carrying this T cell receptor beta chain was picked up one time. Its specificity is not known. The record originates from a study of CD8+ T cells in alopecia areata. V shed 4 bases and J shed 2 bases, with 12 bases lying between them. This CDR3 comprises 14 residues. Germline-derived CDR1 and CDR2 are MDHEN and SYDVKM. RNA was isolated and reverse transcribed to cDNA, the sequencing template. Repertoires were generated with immunoSEQ multiplex PCR, while TCRdb's copy carries only in-frame clones and drops some. The sample includes about 110,000 clones, approximately 61% of them seen just once. Alopecia areata patients gave lesional scalp punch biopsies and peripheral blood samples. Study findings and constraints: Among patients, TCR sharing was less clear than in mice, a difference possibly due in part to HLA diversity in the patient population. Across lesional scalp, and particularly alopecia totalis/universalis, clonality surpassed that of normal scalp.

The rearrangement uses TRBV28 and TRBJ2-7; D is unresolved. The clonotype originates from a human donor with alopecia areata. The sequenced sample consisted of NKG2D-low CD8+ T cells sorted from blood. The CDR3 protein is CASSSPVETYEQYF. The CDR3 DNA is TGTGCCAGCAGTTCCCCCGTAGAAACCTACGAGCAGTACTTC.